Sequencing of this T cell receptor beta chain was carried out in a study of blood T cell repertoires in COVID-19. Study summary: The origin of the acute and convalescent COVID-19 samples was the United States, Italy and Spain. T cells, B-cell-depleted T cells, or PBMCs supplied cDNA or gDNA.

Trimming took off 0 bases at V and 9 bases at J, with 15 bases between the two ends. Germline V lookup: CDR1 SGHAT, CDR2 FQNNGV. This CDR3 region has 16 residues. This clone was detected only once. As originally analysed: Amplification of reference gene primers was used by the study to estimate nucleated cell counts. This table comes from immunoSEQ multiplex PCR, and its TCRdb copy is limited to in-frame clones, with some not included. Clone size and V and J calls were adopted from that table, with D and trimming inferred from the DNA. The sample includes some 66,000 clones, around 90% of them seen just once.

Specimen: peripheral blood. The clonotype was recovered from a human donor in a cohort sampled during active COVID-19. This chain connects TRBV11-2 to TRBJ1-6; D is possibly TRBD1 (5 bases). This chain's CDR3 is CASSLDLARAGSPLHF. DNA for the CDR3: TGTGCCAGCAGCTTAGATCTGGCCAGGGCAGGTTCACCCCTCCACTTT.